This is a list of T cell receptor beta chains from one sample in a study of control samples from healthy donors and cancer patients. TCRdb's copy holds only in-frame clones and misses some; the assay was immunoSEQ multiplex PCR. The table shows around 53,000 clones, with 80% to 90% occurring only once. Sequenced sample: PBMCs. These receptors were taken from a woman aged 45 to 65 with lung cancer. The CDR3 runs from the conserved cysteine through the conserved F or W. The order of the fields is D gene, V gene, J gene, clone size, CDR3 DNA, CDR3 protein. The D gene is left open where the match is weak. Some rows have no size entry. The others give once, few or many, or a class for an expanded clone.

>-|TRBV20-1|TRBJ2-7|few
TGCAGTGCTAGTGGGGTCGACAGGCCCTACGAGCAGTACTTC
CSASGVDRPYEQYF
>-|TRBV7-9|TRBJ1-4|once
TGTGCCAGCAGCTCGGGGGACTCCCCTTATGAAAAACTGTTTTTT
CASSSGDSPYEKLFF
>-|TRBV7-2|TRBJ2-7|-
TGTGCCAGCAGCTTGGCAGGGAGCTCCTACGAGCAGTACTTC
CASSLAGSSYEQYF
>-|TRBV4-1|TRBJ2-7|few
TGCGCCAGCAGCCAAGGGGGAAGCGAGCAGTACTTC
CASSQGGSEQYF
>-|TRBV7-9|TRBJ1-4|-
TGTGCCAGCAGCTTAACAGGGCATTGGGAAAAACTGTTTTTT
CASSLTGHWEKLFF
>TRBD1|TRBV18|TRBJ1-2|-
TGTGCCAGCTCGGTCGGACAGGGAGCAAACTATGGCTACACCTTC
CASSVGQGANYGYTF
>-|TRBV7-9|TRBJ1-3|-
TGTGCCAGCAGCTTAGAGGGGGTGTCTGGAAACACCATATATTTT
CASSLEGVSGNTIYF
>-|TRBV10-1|TRBJ2-1|-
TGCGCCAGCCGGGACATGTCCTACAATGAGCAGTTCTTC
CASRDMSYNEQFF
>-|TRBV28|TRBJ2-5|-
TGTGCCAGCAGTTCCCTCTCGACCGCCGAGACCCAGTACTTC
CASSSLSTAETQYF
>TRBD1|TRBV5-1|TRBJ2-5|once
TGCGCCAGCAGCTACAACCCCGGGACAGGGGAAGAGACCCAGTACTTC
CASSYNPGTGEETQYF
>TRBD1|TRBV29-1|TRBJ2-7|-
TGCAGCGTGCCCGGACAGGGGCTATCGGGCTACGAGCAGTACTTC
CSVPGQGLSGYEQYF
>-|TRBV5-1|TRBJ2-1|-
TGCGCCAGCAGCTTGGTAGGGGGGCCTGAGCAGTTCTTC
CASSLVGGPEQFF
>-|TRBV10-3|TRBJ2-7|-
TGTGCCATCAGTGCACAGGGATACGAGCAGTACTTC
CAISAQGYEQYF
>-|TRBV27|TRBJ2-7|-
TGTGCCAGCAGTCTAGAACAGGGCTACGAGCAGTACTTC
CASSLEQGYEQYF
>-|TRBV30|TRBJ1-4|-
TGTGCCTGGAGAAGGGGGGAGAAACTGTTTTTT
CAWRRGEKLFF
>-|TRBV19|TRBJ1-2|-
TGTGCCAGTAGTATAGCAGGTCCGCTTAACTATGGCTACACCTTC
CASSIAGPLNYGYTF
>-|TRBV5-1|TRBJ2-2|-
TGCGCCAGCAGCTTGGCGGGGGACACCGGGGAGCTGTTTTTT
CASSLAGDTGELFF
>-|TRBV20-1|TRBJ1-2|-
TGCAGTGCTAGATCACAGGGAGGCTACACCTTC
CSARSQGGYTF
>TRBD1|TRBV30|TRBJ1-6|-
TGTGCCTGGAGTACGGACAGGGATTCACCCCTCCACTTT
CAWSTDRDSPLHF
>-|TRBV3-1/TRBV3-2|TRBJ2-1|-
TGTGCCAGCAGCCAAGACCCTAGCACTAGAAGCAATGAGCAGTTCTTC
CASSQDPSTRSNEQFF
>-|TRBV7-2|TRBJ2-5|-
TGTGCCAGCAGCTTCCGGCGGGGAGGAGGTGAGACCCAGTACTTC
CASSFRRGGGETQYF
>TRBD1|TRBV7-2|TRBJ1-6|once
TGTGCCAGCAGCGTCCGACAGGGTTTGAGCTCCTATAATTCACCCCTCCACTTT
CASSVRQGLSSYNSPLHF
>-|TRBV19|TRBJ1-1|-
TGTGCCAGTAGTATTGTAGGGGTGCGGAACACTGAAGCTTTCTTT
CASSIVGVRNTEAFF
>-|TRBV10-2|TRBJ1-1|-
TGCGCCAGCGGGGAGGGGTCGATGAACACTGAAGCTTTCTTT
CASGEGSMNTEAFF
>-|TRBV7-9|TRBJ2-1|-
TGTGCCAGCAGCGTCGACAGGTCCGATGAGCAGTTCTTC
CASSVDRSDEQFF
>TRBD2|TRBV5-1|TRBJ2-7|-
TGCGCCAGCAGCTTGTGGCCGTCTAGCGGGGGGGCGTTTGAATCCGAGCAGTACTTC
CASSLWPSSGGAFESEQYF
>-|TRBV3-1/TRBV3-2|TRBJ1-1|-
TGTGCCAGCAGCTTCAGACCGACGCTGAACACTGAAGCTTTCTTT
CASSFRPTLNTEAFF
>-|TRBV7-8|TRBJ2-3|-
TGTGCCAGCAGCTTAATAAACTTAGCATCCACAGATACGCAGTATTTT
CASSLINLASTDTQYF
>-|TRBV3-1/TRBV3-2|TRBJ1-1|-
TGTGCCAGCAGCCAAGATTATGGACAGCGAGAAGCTTTCTTT
CASSQDYGQREAFF
>-|TRBV5-5|TRBJ1-3|-
TGTGCCAGCAGCTCACAGGGTCCCGGAAACACCATATATTTT
CASSSQGPGNTIYF
>-|TRBV6-5|TRBJ2-7|-
TGTGCCAGCAGGAGAGGGGCCTCCTTCCACGAGCAGTACTTC
CASRRGASFHEQYF
>-|TRBV5-6|TRBJ2-5|-
TGTGCCAGCAGATTAGGGCCCTTACAAGAGACCCAGTACTTC
CASRLGPLQETQYF
>TRBD2|TRBV28|TRBJ2-1|-
TGTGCCAGCAGCATGGGTAAGGGACTAACCTACAATGAGCAGTTCTTC
CASSMGKGLTYNEQFF
>-|TRBV19|TRBJ2-7|-
TGTGCCAGTAGTACCCGGGACCTATCCTACGAGCAGTACTTC
CASSTRDLSYEQYF
>-|TRBV6-5|TRBJ2-7|-
TGTGCCAGCAGTTCCAGCGGCGGGTTCGAGCAGTACTTC
CASSSSGGFEQYF
>-|TRBV5-1|TRBJ2-3|once
TGCGCCAGCAGCTCAGGGGTGAGCGGAGACACAGATACGCAGTATTTT
CASSSGVSGDTDTQYF
>-|TRBV29-1|TRBJ1-2|-
TGCAGCGTTGGGACAGCTTCTTCTAACTATGGCTACACCTTC
CSVGTASSNYGYTF
>TRBD1|TRBV6-5|TRBJ2-7|-
TGTGCCAGCAGTTACCGGGACAGAACCTACGAGCAGTACTTC
CASSYRDRTYEQYF
>-|TRBV7-7|TRBJ1-2|-
TGTGCCAGCAGCGGGACCGGCGGCTACACCTTC
CASSGTGGYTF
>-|TRBV20-1|TRBJ2-7|-
TGCAGTTTCCAGTACTACGAGCAGTACTTC
CSFQYYEQYF
>-|TRBV3-1/TRBV3-2|TRBJ1-2|-
TGTGCCAGCAGCCAAGTTCGAGGGGAAAGTGGCTACACCTTC
CASSQVRGESGYTF
>-|TRBV30|TRBJ1-6|-
TGTGCCTGGAGTTCGCCCTACAGGGACGGTAATTCACCCCTCCACTTT
CAWSSPYRDGNSPLHF
>-|TRBV28|TRBJ1-1|few
TGTGCCAGCAGCCCGCTCGGGACTGATAACACTGAAGCTTTCTTT
CASSPLGTDNTEAFF
>-|TRBV6-2/TRBV6-3|TRBJ1-3|-
TGTGCCAGCAGCCGGCCCGAAGGAAACACCATATATTTT
CASSRPEGNTIYF
>-|TRBV7-2|TRBJ1-5|-
TGTGCCAGCAGCTTAGGAAATCAGCCCCAGCATTTT
CASSLGNQPQHF
>-|TRBV7-9|TRBJ1-2|few
TGTGCCAGCAGCTCCTCACAGGCTACCGCCTATGGCTACACCTTC
CASSSSQATAYGYTF